This is a list of T cell receptor beta chains from one sample in a study of blood T cells in healthy people across ages. One entry per CDR3 protein, called by TCRdb with MiXCR from the 5' RACE reads. The table shows about 1.1 million distinct CDR3 sequences, with 30% to 40% occurring only once. The source material was blood. These receptors were obtained from a young man in good health. Each CDR3 is given with its conserved first and last residue. A D gene is named only where the DNA matches it firmly. The size entry is marked missing in some rows and otherwise reads once, few, many or a size class.

>TRBD1|TRBV7-3|.|TRBJ2-7
TGTGCCAGCAGCTGGACAGGGGGTTACACCTACGAGCAGTACTTC
CASSWTGGYTYEQYF
>.|TRBV18|.|TRBJ1-2
TGTGCCAGCTCAGATCGGGGCTTCGGTAACGGCTACACCTTC
CASSDRGFGNGYTF
>.|TRBV4-3|.|TRBJ2-3
TGCGCCAGCAGCCAAGGGACGCAGGGCACAGATACGCAGTATTTT
CASSQGTQGTDTQYF
>.|TRBV28|few|TRBJ2-1
TGTGCCAGCACTTCATCGGGCAGGAGCTCCTACAATGAGCAGTTCTTC
CASTSSGRSSYNEQFF
>.|TRBV20-1|many|TRBJ2-7
TGCAGTGCTAGAACAGGTCAGGGGACCTACGAGCAGTACTTC
CSARTGQGTYEQYF
>.|TRBV7-9|.|TRBJ2-7
TGTGCCAGCAGCTTAGATGCAGGCTCCGAGCAGTACTTC
CASSLDAGSEQYF
>.|TRBV7-6|.|TRBJ2-3
TGTGCCAGCAGCTTGGCCGCAGATGTTGATACGCAGTATTTT
CASSLAADVDTQYF
>.|TRBV7-7|.|TRBJ2-7
TGTGCTAGCAGCCCAGGACAATCCAATGAGCAGTACTTC
CASSPGQSNEQYF
>.|TRBV4-3|few|TRBJ1-2
TGCGCCAGCAGCCAAGATTCTCTGACTTGGGGCTATGGCTACACCTTC
CASSQDSLTWGYGYTF
>TRBD1|TRBV14|many|TRBJ2-3
TGTGCCAGCAACCGACAGGGGGCTTACATAAGTACGCAGTATTTT
CASNRQGAYISTQYF
>TRBD2|TRBV6-2/TRBV6-3|.|TRBJ2-1
TGTGCCAGCAGCTCCCCGACTAGCGGGGTAATCAATGAGCAGTTCTTC
CASSSPTSGVINEQFF
>TRBD2|TRBV27|.|TRBJ2-3
TGTGCCAGCAAAGCGGGGGTGCGCACAGATACGCAGTATTTT
CASKAGVRTDTQYF
>TRBD2|TRBV27|.|TRBJ2-7
TGTGCCAGCAGTCCCCGAGTTAGCGGGGGGCTACAAGTTGAGCAGTACTTC
CASSPRVSGGLQVEQYF
>.|TRBV11-1|.|TRBJ2-5
TGTGCCAGCAGCGCAGACAGAAACAATGAGCAGTACTTC
CASSADRNNEQYF
>.|TRBV7-2|.|TRBJ2-4
TGTGCCAGCAGCTTAGTTCCCACTGCAGCCAAAAACATTCAGTACTTC
CASSLVPTAAKNIQYF
>.|TRBV6-6|.|TRBJ1-5
TGTGCCAGCAGTTACGATGAGACAAGTCGCAGGCCCCAGCATTTT
CASSYDETSRRPQHF
>.|TRBV6-5|few|TRBJ1-1
TGTGCCACCCGGGACGCGAACACTGAAGCTTTCTTT
CATRDANTEAFF
>.|TRBV6-6|.|TRBJ2-2
TGTGCCATACGCCCGGAACAGCCGAACACCGGGGAGCTGTTTTTT
CAIRPEQPNTGELFF
>.|TRBV6-2/TRBV6-3|.|TRBJ2-7
TGTGCCAGCAGGCAGGCTGGTAGGGACGAGCAGTACTTC
CASRQAGRDEQYF
>.|TRBV20-1|.|TRBJ1-1
TGCAGTGCTAGAGATTGGGACCGGGGGAATGAAGCTTTCTTT
CSARDWDRGNEAFF
>.|TRBV5-1|.|TRBJ1-2
TGCGCCAGCAGCTTCGGGAAGGACTATGGCTACACCTTC
CASSFGKDYGYTF
>TRBD2|TRBV29-1|few|TRBJ2-1
TGCAGCGTTGAGGGAGTACTAGCGGTATACAATGAGCAGTTCTTC
CSVEGVLAVYNEQFF
>.|TRBV7-2|few|TRBJ2-1
TGTGCCAGCAGCTCCAACGACAGTAAGACTCGTTCAAGGGATGAGCAGTTCTTC
CASSSNDSKTRSRDEQFF
>.|TRBV15|.|TRBJ1-5
TGTGCCACCAGCAGGACGGCCTACAATCAGCCCCAGCATTTT
CATSRTAYNQPQHF
>.|TRBV6-5|.|TRBJ2-7
TGTGCCAGCAGGATCAAGACAGAAAGCTACGAGCAGTACTTC
CASRIKTESYEQYF
>.|TRBV11-2|.|TRBJ2-1
TGTGCCAGCAGGGCCCCATTGGTCCGGAACAACAATGAGCAGTTCTTC
CASRAPLVRNNNEQFF
>.|TRBV10-3|once|TRBJ1-1
TGTGCCATCAGGTTGAGGGGGGAAATGAACACTGAAGCTTTCTTT
CAIRLRGEMNTEAFF
>TRBD1|TRBV12-3/TRBV12-4|few|TRBJ1-2
TGTGCCAGCCGCCTTGGGGACAGGGGAACGGAGGGCTACACCTTC
CASRLGDRGTEGYTF
>.|TRBV20-1|few|TRBJ1-4
TGCAGTGCTAGAGATTTTAACGACGGGCCAGACCATGAAAAACTGTTTTTT
CSARDFNDGPDHEKLFF
>TRBD1|TRBV5-1|once|TRBJ2-1
TGCGCCAGCAGCTTGACACTACAGGGGGCTGGGAATGAGCAGTTCTTC
CASSLTLQGAGNEQFF
>TRBD2|TRBV3-1|few|TRBJ2-1
TGTGCCAGCAGCCAAGAAGCGGGGAGGGGACTCTCCTACAATGAGCAGTTCTTC
CASSQEAGRGLSYNEQFF
>TRBD1|TRBV5-1|.|TRBJ1-1
TGCGCTAGCAGCGAGGGACAGGTGATGAACACTGAAGCTTTCTTT
CASSEGQVMNTEAFF
>TRBD2|TRBV4-1|few|TRBJ2-3
TGCGCCAGCAGCCTCCCTCGCGATTGGCGGGGGTTAGATACGCAGTATTTT
CASSLPRDWRGLDTQYF
>.|TRBV12-3/TRBV12-4|.|TRBJ2-1
TGTGCCAGCAGGGGGCAAGCAGCCGCCAGCTCCTACAATGAGCAGTTCTTC
CASRGQAAASSYNEQFF
>.|TRBV4-1|.|TRBJ1-1
TGCGCCAGCAGCCACAAGGGGATGAACACTGAAGCTTTCTTT
CASSHKGMNTEAFF
>.|TRBV20-1|many|TRBJ1-2
TGCAGTGCTAGAGACCGTGGCTACACCTTC
CSARDRGYTF
>TRBD2|TRBV2|many|TRBJ2-1
TGTGCCAGCAGTGGACTAGCGGCCTACAATGAGCAGTTCTTC
CASSGLAAYNEQFF
>TRBD2|TRBV5-1|.|TRBJ2-1
TGCGCCAGCAGCCTCCGCGGGGGTAAGTTGGGCGATGAGCAGTTCTTC
CASSLRGGKLGDEQFF
>.|TRBV5-1|once|TRBJ2-3
TGCGCCAGCTCTCCGGGACTTCCGGCAGATGCGCAGTATTTT
CASSPGLPADAQYF
>.|TRBV11-1|.|TRBJ2-7
TGTGCCAGCAGCTTCGGGGTCACGAGCTCCTACAATGAGCAGTACTTC
CASSFGVTSSYNEQYF
>TRBD1|TRBV6-5|few|TRBJ1-5
TGTGCCAGCAGTCAGACAGGGGCGAGGAATCAGCCCCAGCATTTT
CASSQTGARNQPQHF
>.|TRBV6-5|.|TRBJ1-2
TGTGCCAGCAGTTATGGGTTGTCCTCTGGCTACACCTTC
CASSYGLSSGYTF
>.|TRBV12-5|few|TRBJ1-5
TGTGCTAGTGGTTTGTTGGCAGACAATCAGCCCCAGCATTTT
CASGLLADNQPQHF
>.|TRBV12-3/TRBV12-4|once|TRBJ1-4
TGTGCCAGCAGTTCAACAGGGCCTCGGGAAGAAAAACTGTTTTTT
CASSSTGPREEKLFF
>.|TRBV9|few|TRBJ2-3
TGTGCCAGCAGCGTAGGGGGCCCAGATACGCAGTATTTT
CASSVGGPDTQYF
>TRBD1|TRBV29-1|.|TRBJ2-1
TGCAGCGTTGACCGACAGGGGGCTTACAAGGAGCAGTTCTTC
CSVDRQGAYKEQFF
>TRBD1|TRBV20-1|.|TRBJ1-2
TGCAGTGCAGGAAAACCGGGGACAGTTTATGGCTACACCTTC
CSAGKPGTVYGYTF
>.|TRBV7-7|few|TRBJ1-2
TGTGCTAGCAGCTTAGTAGACAGCGTCTACTATGGCTACACCTTC
CASSLVDSVYYGYTF
>TRBD1|TRBV12-3/TRBV12-4|few|TRBJ2-3
TGTGCCAGCACCTCCGGGACAGGGTTTCGGACAGATACGCAGTATTTT
CASTSGTGFRTDTQYF
>.|TRBV6-2/TRBV6-3|once|TRBJ1-5
TGTGCCAGCAGCCGACGCGGGACACCTCTTAGCAAGCAGCCCCAGCATTTT
CASSRRGTPLSKQPQHF